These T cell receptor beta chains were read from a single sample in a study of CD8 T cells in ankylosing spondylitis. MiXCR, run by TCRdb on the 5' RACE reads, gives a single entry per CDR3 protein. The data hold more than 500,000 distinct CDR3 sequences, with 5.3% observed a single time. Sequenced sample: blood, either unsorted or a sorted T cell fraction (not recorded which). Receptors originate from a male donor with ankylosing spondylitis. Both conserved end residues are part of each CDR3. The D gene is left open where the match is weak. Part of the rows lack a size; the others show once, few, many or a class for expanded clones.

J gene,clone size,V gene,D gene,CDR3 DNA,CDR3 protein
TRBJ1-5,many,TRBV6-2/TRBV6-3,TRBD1,TGTGCCAGCAGGGATGGGACAGGGATACAGCCCCAGCATTTT,CASRDGTGIQPQHF
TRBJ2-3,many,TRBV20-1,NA,TGCAGTGCTAGAGATTACGGAAGGCAGGGAAGCACAGATACGCAGTATTTT,CSARDYGRQGSTDTQYF
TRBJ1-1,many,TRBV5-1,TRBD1,TGCGCCAGCAGCTCCAGATCCGGGACAGGGGACACTGAAGCTTTCTTT,CASSSRSGTGDTEAFF
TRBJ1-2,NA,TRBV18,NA,TGTGCCAGCTCACCATGGAACGGGGATGGCTACACCTTC,CASSPWNGDGYTF
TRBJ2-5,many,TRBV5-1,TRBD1,TGCGCCAGCAGGCTTCCGACAGGGAGAGTGGAGACCCAGTACTTC,CASRLPTGRVETQYF
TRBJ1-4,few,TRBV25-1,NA,TGTGCCAGCAGTGCCCCCGCGAGAGGTTTTAATGAAAAACTGTTTTTT,CASSAPARGFNEKLFF
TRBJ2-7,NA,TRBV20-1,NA,TGCAGTGCTAGAATGGATACCTACGAGCAGTACTTC,CSARMDTYEQYF
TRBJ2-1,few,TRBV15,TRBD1,TGTGCCACCAGCAGAGGAGGGGGCAGCCACTTTGAGCAGTTCTTC,CATSRGGGSHFEQFF
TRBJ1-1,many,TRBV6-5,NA,TGTGCCAGCAGTTACCAGGGTGTGAACACTGAAGCTTTCTTT,CASSYQGVNTEAFF
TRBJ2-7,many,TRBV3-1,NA,TGTGCCAGCAGCCACGGGGTCTCCTACGAGCAGTACTTC,CASSHGVSYEQYF
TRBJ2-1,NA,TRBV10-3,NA,TGTGCCATCAGTGAAACGGACACAAACGAGCAGTTCTTC,CAISETDTNEQFF
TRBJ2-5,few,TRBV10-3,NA,TGTGCCAGAGGACCGAGGCGAGAGACCCAGTACTTC,CARGPRRETQYF